This T cell receptor beta chain stems from a study of blood T cell repertoires in COVID-19. Overall study context: Samples taken during acute and convalescent COVID-19 were collected in the United States, Italy and Spain. T cells, B-cell-depleted T cells, or PBMCs supplied cDNA or gDNA.

V shed 7 bases and J shed 0 bases, with 11 bases lying between them. Per the germline V gene, CDR1 is PRHDT and CDR2 is FYEKMQ (reference sequence). CDR3 length: 14 residues. Original data processing: By means of reference gene primer amplification, nucleated cell counts were estimated. This table comes from immunoSEQ multiplex PCR, and its TCRdb copy is limited to in-frame clones, with some not included. V and J calls and clone size are copied from that table; D and trimming were computed from the DNA. The table has over 200,000 clones, roughly nine tenths seen once. V gene TRBV13 combines with J gene TRBJ2-3; maybe TRBD1 (6 bases). The sample was peripheral blood. This clonotype originated in a woman between 18 and 29 years old who had recovered from COVID-19. The CDR3 region is CASTGTTSTDTQYF. The CDR3, as DNA: TGTGCCAGCACAGGGACAACTAGCACAGATACGCAGTATTTT. Combining the CDR3 with reference TRBV13 and TRBJ2-3 gives the whole variable domain AAGVIQSPRHLIKEKRETATLKCYPIPRHDTVYWYQQGPGQDPQFLISFYEKMQSDKGSIPDRFSAQQFSDYHSELNMSSLELGDSALYFCASTGTTSTDTQYFGPGTRLTVL.